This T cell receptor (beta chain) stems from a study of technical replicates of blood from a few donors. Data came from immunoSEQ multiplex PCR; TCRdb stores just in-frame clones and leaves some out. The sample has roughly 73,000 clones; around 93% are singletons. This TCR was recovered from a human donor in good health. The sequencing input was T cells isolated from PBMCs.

CDR3: CASSFGTGGDQPQHF. As DNA, the CDR3 is TGTGCCAGCAGCTTCGGGACAGGGGGGGACCAGCCCCAGCATTTT. The rearrangement joins TRBV11-2 to TRBJ1-5; TRBD1 matches at 11 bases. Trimming at V came to 3 bases and at J to 7 bases, leaving 5 bases not matched to a gene. The CDR3 totals 15 residues. Germline values: CDR1 SGHAT, CDR2 FQNNGV. The variable domain in full, with the rest retrieved from reference TRBV11-2 and TRBJ1-5, is EAGVAQSPRYKIIEKRQSVAFWCNPISGHATLYWYQQILGQGPKLLIQFQNNGVVDDSQLPKDRFSAERLKGVDSTLKIQPAKLEDSAVYLCASSFGTGGDQPQHFGDGTRLSIL.